One sample yielded the 30 T cell receptor beta chains listed below, sequenced in a study of cytomegalovirus exposure and HLA in healthy donors. The PCR contained 60 Vbeta and 13 Jbeta primers. The assay was immunoSEQ multiplex PCR, and TCRdb's table has in-frame clones only and misses some. Among under 200,000 clones listed, about four fifths were seen once. Source material: PBMCs. The receptor source for this set is a woman aged 18-29 years in good health and CMV-seronegative.

Of note for this clone: Germline is not matched at one junction end, which may reflect a read error. This same CDR3 is encoded by further DNA sequences in the sample. The gene calls are TRBV29-1 and TRBJ1-2; tentatively, D is TRBD1 (5 bases). Germline-derived CDR1 and CDR2 are SQVTM and ANQGSEA. The length of the CDR3 is 14 residues. In DNA, the CDR3 is TGCAGCGTTGAGGTGAAGGGGAAAAACTACGGCTACACCTTC. It yields the protein CSVEVKGKNYGYTF.

The chain uses TRBV6-6 and TRBJ2-7; 9 bases agree with TRBD1. The J segment lost 6 bases and the V segment lost 3 bases, leaving 12 bases of the junction unmatched. The CDR3 is made up of 16 amino acids. The germline gives CDR1 MNHNY, CDR2 SVGAGI (reference sequence). The CDR3: CASSYGEQGAYSEQYV. The CDR3 DNA reads as TGTGCCAGCAGTTATGGGGAACAGGGGGCTTATAGCGAGCAGTACGTC.

J is TRBJ2-5 and V is TRBV6-5; D is perhaps TRBD1 (6 bases). The CDR3 has 16 residues. From germline, CDR1 is MNHEY and CDR2 SVGAGI. Trimming took 0 bases from V and 4 from J, leaving 15 bases between them. The CDR3 DNA follows: TGTGCCAGCAGTTACTCAGCCGTCAGGGGAAGAGAGACCCAGTACTTC. Protein sequence: CASSYSAVRGRETQYF.

The chain employs TRBV6-5 and TRBJ2-3; 7 bases align to TRBD2. Looked up from germline, CDR1 is MNHEY and CDR2 is SVGAGI. Trimming took 2 bases from V and 8 from J; bases not matched to a gene: 1. CDR3 length: 12 amino acids. CDR3: CASSYGEGTQYF. For the CDR3, the DNA is TGTGCCAGCAGTTACGGGGAGGGTACGCAGTATTTT.

V usage is TRBV4-3 and J usage is TRBJ1-2; D perhaps matches TRBD1 (6 bases). The V gene lost 0 bases and the J gene lost 2 bases, with 10 bases spanning the gap. The CDR3 loop spans 15 amino acids. Germline loops: CDR1 LGHNA, CDR2 YSLEER. CDR3 sequence: CASSQDGQGNYGYTF. Written as DNA, the CDR3 is TGCGCCAGCAGCCAAGACGGGCAGGGGAACTATGGCTACACCTTC.

This chain links TRBV30 with TRBJ1-5, with D hard to call. Germline CDR1 is GTSNPN and CDR2 is SVGIG (reference sequence). V lost 2 bases, J lost 9 bases, and 17 bases lay in between. CDR3 length: 14 residues. The CDR3 DNA reads TGTGCCTGGAGTAGCGACGCGGGCTGGGGGCCCCAGCATTTT. As protein: CAWSSDAGWGPQHF.

The V and J genes are TRBV27 and TRBJ2-7; 9 nucleotides line up with TRBD2. V dropped 2 bases and J dropped 2; count of bases not matched to a gene: 4. CDR3 length equals 15 residues. Germline CDR1 MNHEY, CDR2 SMNVEV (reference sequence). CDR3 DNA sequence: TGTGCCAGCAGTTTAGTGGCTAGCGGGACCTACGAGCAGTACTTC. Its translation: CASSLVASGTYEQYF.

The rearrangement links TRBV7-9 to TRBJ1-4; possible D gene TRBD1, 5 bases. Germline V gives CDR1 SEHNR, CDR2 FQNEAQ (reference sequence). The CDR3 sequence is 16 residues long. V was clipped by 1 base and J by 7 bases, with 16 bases between them. CDR3 sequence (DNA): TGTGCCAGCAGCTTAGACGGCAGGGCGATTCCTGAAAAACTGTTTTTT. Translated: CASSLDGRAIPEKLFF.

CDR3 DNA: TGTGCCAGTAGTGAACGGACTATATACAATGAGCAGTTCTTC. The encoded protein is CASSERTIYNEQFF. This chain links TRBV19 with TRBJ2-1; TRBD2 might be the D (6 bases). Trimming took off 5 bases at V and 4 bases at J, with 12 bases between the two ends. The CDR3 length is 14 residues. CDR1 LNHDA and CDR2 SQIVND come from the germline V gene (reference sequence).

The chain employs TRBV6-5 and TRBJ1-6; D possibly corresponds to TRBD1 (6 bases). The CDR3 sequence is 15 residues long. CDR1 and CDR2 from the germline V gene are MNHEY and SVGAGI. V was trimmed by 2 bases and J by 5 bases, leaving 10 bases between them. Written as DNA, the CDR3 is TGTGCCAGCAGTTACGGTCCAGGGGATAATTCACCCCTCCACTTT. Translated, it gives CASSYGPGDNSPLHF.

The V call is TRBV5-5, the J call TRBJ2-4, with a weak D call TRBD1 (7 bases). Between the trimmed V and J ends, which lost 3 bases and 0 bases, there was a span of 13 bases. The CDR3 loop spans 16 amino acids. Germline V gives CDR1 SGHKS, CDR2 YYEKEE (reference sequence). In DNA, the CDR3 is TGTGCCAGCAGCTCGCAGGGGGACTTAGCCAAAAACATTCAGTACTTC. It encodes CASSSQGDLAKNIQYF.

For this clone: A read error may produce the germline difference seen at one junction end. This chain connects TRBV7-9 to TRBJ1-1, with TRBD1 identical over 9 bases. Germline CDR1 reads SEHNR; CDR2 reads FQNEAQ (reference sequence). CDR3 size: 15 residues. The CDR3 sequence: CSSSSTGTGWTEAFF. CDR3 nucleotide sequence: TGTTCCAGCAGCTCGACCGGGACAGGGTGGACTGAAGCTTTCTTT.

This clone appeared once. This chain joins TRBV28 and TRBJ2-5, with unresolved D. Trimming left V 1 base short and J 11 bases short, with 17 bases between. This CDR3 spans 14 amino acids. Germline CDR1 MDHEN, CDR2 SYDVKM. The DNA of the CDR3 is TGTGCCAGCAGTTTATACGCTGTCGGTCGTGAGCAGTACTTC. Translated: CASSLYAVGREQYF.

DNA of the CDR3: TGCGCCAGCAGCCTTATAGCGGGTCCCCACGAGCAGTACTTC. Translating it yields CASSLIAGPHEQYF. J is TRBJ2-7 and V is TRBV4-1; 7 nucleotides line up with TRBD2. The CDR3 contains 14 residues. With 4 bases clipped from V and 5 bases from J, the junction kept 8 bases outside the gene matches. The germline CDR1 and CDR2 sequences are MGHRA and YSYEKL.

Comment on this clone: A junction boundary mismatches the germline segment, possibly from a read error. The chain joins TRBV7-9 to TRBJ1-1, with TRBD1 identical over 10 bases. CDR1 is SEHNR and CDR2 is FQNEAQ in the germline V gene (reference sequence). This CDR3 has 17 amino acids. The CDR3 loop reads CSSSPDRGRSPNTEAFF. The DNA of the CDR3 is TGTTCCAGCAGCCCAGACAGGGGGCGGTCCCCGAACACTGAAGCTTTCTTT.

This clone was detected once. V is TRBV30 and J is TRBJ2-1; possible D gene TRBD2, 5 bases. Germline CDR1 reads GTSNPN; CDR2 reads SVGIG (reference sequence). The CDR3 contains 11 residues. V was shortened by 5 bases and J by 15 bases, with 17 bases between the two germline ends. This CDR3 is CAWLNRERPFF. CDR3 nucleotides: TGTGCCTGGTTAAACCGGGAACGACCGTTCTTC.

V usage is TRBV5-6 and J usage is TRBJ1-2; D is possibly TRBD1 (5 bases). The V gene lost 1 base and the J gene lost 6 bases, with 16 bases spanning the gap. Germline values: CDR1 SGHDT, CDR2 YYEEEE. This CDR3 comprises 15 residues. Here the CDR3 reads CASSLSEQETNGYTF. The CDR3 bases are TGTGCCAGCAGCTTGAGTGAACAGGAGACAAATGGCTACACCTTC. Using reference TRBV5-6 and TRBJ1-2 for the parts outside the CDR3, the full variable domain is DAGVTQSPTHLIKTRGQQVTLRCSPKSGHDTVSWYQQALGQGPQFIFQYYEEEERQRGNFPDRFSGHQFPNYSSELNVNALLLGDSALYLCASSLSEQETNGYTFGSGTRLTVV.

The rearrangement joins TRBV18 to TRBJ2-6, with D hard to call. V lost 3 bases and J lost 0, with 15 bases in between. The CDR3 length is 18 residues. Germline CDR1 KGHSH, CDR2 LQKENI. CDR3 loop: CASSPNQASVSGANVLTF. DNA for the CDR3: TGTGCCAGCTCACCTAACCAGGCTTCAGTCTCTGGGGCCAACGTCCTGACTTTC.

This clone turned up a few times. V gene TRBV6-1 combines with J gene TRBJ2-7; 8 bases line up with TRBD2. Unmatched junction bases numbered 10, after V lost 6 bases and J lost 3 bases. There are 15 residues in the CDR3. Looked up from germline, CDR1 is MNHNS and CDR2 is SASEGT. CDR3 nucleotide sequence: TGTGCCAGCAGCGAGGGACTAGGGACAATCTACGAGCAGTACGTC. Protein: CASSEGLGTIYEQYV.

The chain has TRBV27 and TRBJ2-3; 16 nucleotides line up with TRBD2. V shed 9 bases, J shed 7 bases, and the junction held 16 bases outside the gene matches. Germline-derived CDR1 and CDR2 are MNHEY and SMNVEV (reference sequence). This CDR3 has 18 residues. CDR3 in amino acids: CASRDRGTSGRVGNTQYF. In DNA form, the CDR3 reads TGTGCCAGTAGAGATAGAGGGACTAGCGGGAGGGTCGGAAATACGCAGTATTTT.

The chain recombines TRBV5-6 with TRBJ1-3; 9 bases agree with TRBD1. The ends lost 0 bases at V and 2 bases at J; junction bases unmatched: 6. The CDR3 runs 17 residues. CDR1 is SGHDT and CDR2 is YYEEEE in the germline V gene. DNA for the CDR3: TGTGCCAGCAGCTTGGAAGGACAGGGGTTACCTGGAAACACCATATATTTT. Encoded protein: CASSLEGQGLPGNTIYF.

This chain uses TRBV28 with TRBJ1-2; 7 positions agree with TRBD1. The V and J ends lost 6 bases and 0 bases, in that order; junction bases with no gene match: 4. The germline V gene has CDR1 MDHEN and CDR2 SYDVKM. This CDR3 has 14 residues. Written as DNA, the CDR3 is TGTGCCAGCAGCTCCGGACAGGCTAACTATGGCTACACCTTC. Translated, it gives CASSSGQANYGYTF.

The chain uses TRBV2 and TRBJ2-3; D remains unclear. V lost 6 bases to trimming and J lost 2 bases, with 6 bases between them. The CDR3 contains 12 residues. The germline V gene has CDR1 SNHLY and CDR2 FYNNEI. The CDR3 spells CASRRVTDTQYF. DNA for the CDR3: TGTGCCAGCAGACGGGTCACAGATACGCAGTATTTT.

The chain recombines TRBV7-8 with TRBJ2-7; TRBD1 matches 7 bases. V lost 5 bases and J lost 0; bases outside the gene matches: 10. Germline loops: CDR1 SGHVS, CDR2 FQNEAQ. The length of the CDR3 is 16 residues. The CDR3 loop reads CASSESGWDSSYEQYF. The DNA of the CDR3 is TGTGCCAGCAGCGAGTCAGGATGGGACAGCTCCTACGAGCAGTACTTC.

The chain recombines TRBV7-8 with TRBJ1-1; D not resolved. V was clipped by 2 bases and J by 0 bases, with 7 bases between them. The CDR3 runs 14 residues. Germline loops: CDR1 SGHVS, CDR2 FQNEAQ. The CDR3 bases are TGTGCCAGCAGCTTACAGGCCCTGAACACTGAAGCTTTCTTT. The encoded protein is CASSLQALNTEAFF.

This chain links TRBV6-5 with TRBJ2-7; D unresolved. Germline CDR1 MNHEY, CDR2 SVGAGI. V lost 0 bases to trimming and J lost 6 bases, with 12 bases between them. The CDR3 spans 14 residues. The CDR3 DNA is TGTGCCAGCAGTTACTCGGCAACCCAATCCGAGCAGTACTTC. Amino acids: CASSYSATQSEQYF.

The J gene is TRBJ1-4, the V gene TRBV27; D gene ambiguous. CDR1 MNHEY and CDR2 SMNVEV come from the germline V gene (reference sequence). The CDR3 is 15 residues long. With 6 bases removed from V and 0 bases from J, the gap between germline ends came to 11 bases. The chain's CDR3 is CASSDTLTTNEKLFF. The CDR3 DNA is TGTGCCAGCAGCGACACCCTCACAACTAATGAAAAACTGTTTTTT.

Comments on this clone: In the same sample, other DNA sequences code for this CDR3. V usage is TRBV28 and J usage is TRBJ1-2; 7 bases align to TRBD1. J gave up 2 bases and V 3 bases, and 0 bases lay outside the gene matches. The length of the CDR3 is 13 residues. In germline, CDR1 is MDHEN, CDR2 SYDVKM. Here the CDR3 DNA reads TGTGCCAGCAGTTTGGGACAGAACTATGGCTACACCTTC. This translates into CASSLGQNYGYTF.

V usage is TRBV13 and J usage is TRBJ1-5; maybe TRBD1 (6 bases). Germline values: CDR1 PRHDT, CDR2 FYEKMQ (reference sequence). V was cut by 4 bases and J by 0 bases, with 22 bases left in between. There are 19 residues in the CDR3. The CDR3 spells CASSSLIRDTSYSNQPQHF. DNA for the CDR3: TGTGCCAGCAGCTCACTAATACGGGACACGTCTTATAGCAATCAGCCCCAGCATTTT.

This chain uses TRBV29-1 with TRBJ2-7; the D is unclear. Germline V gives CDR1 SQVTM, CDR2 ANQGSEA. The CDR3 runs 12 residues. Between the trimmed V and J ends, which lost 4 bases and 4 bases, there was a span of 11 bases. CDR3 DNA: TGCAGCGTTGGGTCCACAACATACGAGCAGTACTTC. Translation gives CSVGSTTYEQYF.